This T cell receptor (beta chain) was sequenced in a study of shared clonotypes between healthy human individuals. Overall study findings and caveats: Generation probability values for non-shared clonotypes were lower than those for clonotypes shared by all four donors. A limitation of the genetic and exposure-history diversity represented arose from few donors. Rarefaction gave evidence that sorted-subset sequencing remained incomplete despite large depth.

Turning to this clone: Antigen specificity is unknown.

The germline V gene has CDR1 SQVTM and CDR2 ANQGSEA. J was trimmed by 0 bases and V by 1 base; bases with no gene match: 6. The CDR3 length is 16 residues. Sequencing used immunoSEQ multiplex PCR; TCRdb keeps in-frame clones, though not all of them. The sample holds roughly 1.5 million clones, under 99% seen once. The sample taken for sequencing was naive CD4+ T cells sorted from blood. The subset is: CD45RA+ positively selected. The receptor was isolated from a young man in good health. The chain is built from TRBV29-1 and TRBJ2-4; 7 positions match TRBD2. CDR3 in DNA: TGCAGCGTTGAAGCCCCCCTAGCGGTAGCCAAAAACATTCAGTACTTC. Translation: CSVEAPLAVAKNIQYF.